This is a list of T cell receptor beta chains from one sample in a study of identical twins. TCRdb re-derived calls from the 5' RACE reads in MiXCR, one entry per CDR3 protein. This sample has hundreds of thousands of distinct CDR3 sequences, with 15% to 20% found just once. These data also featured in a second study, about T cells expressing NK-cell markers.

The specimen sequenced was PBMCs. These receptors all stem from a woman between 18 and 30 years old in good health. Each CDR3 is given with its conserved first and last residue. Each record gives: CDR3 DNA, CDR3 protein, D gene, CDR3 length, J gene, V gene, clone size. A D gene is named only where the DNA matches it firmly. The listing skips clone size in some rows; elsewhere it reads once, few, many or a size class.

CDR3nt: TGTGCCAGTGGAACTGAAATGAACACTGAAGCTTTCTTT; CDR3aa: CASGTEMNTEAFF; d_gene: NA; len: 13; j_gene: TRBJ1-1; v_gene: TRBV19; abundance: NA
CDR3nt: TGTGCCAGCAGCTACTGGACTAGCACAGATACGCAGTATTTT; CDR3aa: CASSYWTSTDTQYF; d_gene: NA; len: 14; j_gene: TRBJ2-3; v_gene: TRBV7-2; abundance: NA
CDR3nt: TGTGCCAGCAGCTTAGCGAATGGAAGAACAGATACGCAGTATTTT; CDR3aa: CASSLANGRTDTQYF; d_gene: NA; len: 15; j_gene: TRBJ2-3; v_gene: TRBV7-2; abundance: NA
CDR3nt: TGCGCCAGCAGTGAGAGTTTCCTTCAAGAGACCCAGTACTTC; CDR3aa: CASSESFLQETQYF; d_gene: NA; len: 14; j_gene: TRBJ2-5; v_gene: TRBV10-1; abundance: few
CDR3nt: TGCAGTGCTAGCGGGACTCGAGAGCAGTTCTTC; CDR3aa: CSASGTREQFF; d_gene: NA; len: 11; j_gene: TRBJ2-1; v_gene: TRBV20-1; abundance: NA
CDR3nt: TGTGCCAGCACCGCAGGCAGGCAAGAGACCCAGTACTTC; CDR3aa: CASTAGRQETQYF; d_gene: NA; len: 13; j_gene: TRBJ2-5; v_gene: TRBV6-1; abundance: NA
CDR3nt: TGTGCCAGCAGCTTGCTGGGGACAGGGGTGGTCCTATTGGAGACCCAGTACTTC; CDR3aa: CASSLLGTGVVLLETQYF; d_gene: TRBD1; len: 18; j_gene: TRBJ2-5; v_gene: TRBV5-5; abundance: NA
CDR3nt: TGTGCCAGCAGTTTTCGGGGAGGGGTCTACAATGAGCAGTTCTTC; CDR3aa: CASSFRGGVYNEQFF; d_gene: TRBD2; len: 15; j_gene: TRBJ2-1; v_gene: TRBV12-3/TRBV12-4; abundance: many
CDR3nt: TGTGCCAGCAGCTCCAGGGAAAGCGCGGCCTACGAGCAGTACTTC; CDR3aa: CASSSRESAAYEQYF; d_gene: NA; len: 15; j_gene: TRBJ2-7; v_gene: TRBV13; abundance: NA
CDR3nt: TGCGCCAGCAGCCTGACGGTGTCAACCTCCTACGAGCAGTACTTC; CDR3aa: CASSLTVSTSYEQYF; d_gene: NA; len: 15; j_gene: TRBJ2-7; v_gene: TRBV4-1; abundance: NA
CDR3nt: TGTGCCAGCAGCTTGCCCGGTATGGTGAATGAGCAGTTCTTC; CDR3aa: CASSLPGMVNEQFF; d_gene: NA; len: 14; j_gene: TRBJ2-1; v_gene: TRBV5-5; abundance: many
CDR3nt: TGCAGTGCTAGCCGGGTCTGGGACGAGCAGTACTTC; CDR3aa: CSASRVWDEQYF; d_gene: NA; len: 12; j_gene: TRBJ2-7; v_gene: TRBV20-1; abundance: NA
CDR3nt: TGTGCCAGCTGGCAGGGGGGCGATACGCAGTATTTT; CDR3aa: CASWQGGDTQYF; d_gene: NA; len: 12; j_gene: TRBJ2-3; v_gene: TRBV11-1; abundance: NA
CDR3nt: TGTGCCGTCAGTGAGTCGGGGACACGGATGGAAGCTTTCTTT; CDR3aa: CAVSESGTRMEAFF; d_gene: NA; len: 14; j_gene: TRBJ1-1; v_gene: TRBV10-3; abundance: NA
CDR3nt: TGCGCCAGCAGCTGGGGACAGCGTTGGGACTATGGCTACACCTTC; CDR3aa: CASSWGQRWDYGYTF; d_gene: TRBD1; len: 15; j_gene: TRBJ1-2; v_gene: TRBV5-1; abundance: NA
CDR3nt: TGCAGTGCTGCCGGGACTAGAAAGGCGTTCTCCGAGCAGTACTTC; CDR3aa: CSAAGTRKAFSEQYF; d_gene: TRBD2; len: 15; j_gene: TRBJ2-7; v_gene: TRBV20-1; abundance: few
CDR3nt: TGTGCCAGCAGCTCCCTTACCGGGACGGTTACCTACAATGAGCAGTTCTTC; CDR3aa: CASSSLTGTVTYNEQFF; d_gene: NA; len: 17; j_gene: TRBJ2-1; v_gene: TRBV7-9; abundance: few
CDR3nt: TGTGCCAGCCTAGGACGGCCGAACACTGAAGCTTTCTTT; CDR3aa: CASLGRPNTEAFF; d_gene: NA; len: 13; j_gene: TRBJ1-1; v_gene: TRBV13; abundance: few
CDR3nt: TGCAGTGACAGGGGGGGTAGGTGCCTCAATGAGCAGTTCTTC; CDR3aa: CSDRGGRCLNEQFF; d_gene: NA; len: 14; j_gene: TRBJ2-1; v_gene: TRBV20-1; abundance: few
CDR3nt: TGTGCCAGCAGCTTATTCAGGGTCAGGGGTGATGGCTACACCTTC; CDR3aa: CASSLFRVRGDGYTF; d_gene: NA; len: 15; j_gene: TRBJ1-2; v_gene: TRBV7-9; abundance: few
CDR3nt: TGTGCCACCGGACTAGCGGGAGGTCTCGAGCAGTACTTC; CDR3aa: CATGLAGGLEQYF; d_gene: TRBD2; len: 13; j_gene: TRBJ2-7; v_gene: TRBV10-3; abundance: few
CDR3nt: TGTGCCAGCAACAAACAGGGGGCGCTGGGCGGGGAGCTGTTTTTT; CDR3aa: CASNKQGALGGELFF; d_gene: TRBD1; len: 15; j_gene: TRBJ2-2; v_gene: TRBV6-2/TRBV6-3; abundance: few
CDR3nt: TGTGCCAGCAGCCTCTCACGGTACACCGGGGAGCTGTTTTTT; CDR3aa: CASSLSRYTGELFF; d_gene: NA; len: 14; j_gene: TRBJ2-2; v_gene: TRBV4-2; abundance: few
CDR3nt: TGTGCCAGCAGCCAAAGTCCAAGCTCCTACAATGAGCAGTTCTTC; CDR3aa: CASSQSPSSYNEQFF; d_gene: NA; len: 15; j_gene: TRBJ2-1; v_gene: TRBV6-1; abundance: NA
CDR3nt: TGTGCCAGCAGCCAACGGGGCCCCTACGAGCAGTACTTC; CDR3aa: CASSQRGPYEQYF; d_gene: NA; len: 13; j_gene: TRBJ2-7; v_gene: TRBV14; abundance: NA